The 21 T cell receptor beta chains below all came from one sample that was sequenced in a study of human T cells and chemical hapten exposure. The time point was: patch test 1, 2 weeks after DPC sensitization. Stated treatment: therapeutic diphenylcyclopropenone sensitization with weekly scalp DPC. A single record per CDR3 protein comes from TCRdb applying MiXCR to the RACE reads. The data contain tens of thousands of distinct CDR3 sequences, around 30% of them singletons. This specimen was whole blood, taken in connection with sensitization to the hapten diphenylcyclopropenone (DPC). Receptors originate from a man in his forties with alopecia areata. Some clones in this sample may be carry-over from other donors' samples.

This clonotype turned up a few times. V is TRBV27 and J is TRBJ2-6, with 10 bases that match TRBD1. V dropped 6 bases and J dropped 1; count of bases not matched to a gene: 12. The CDR3 is made up of 19 amino acids. Germline CDR1 reads MNHEY; CDR2 reads SMNVEV (reference sequence). CDR3 coding DNA: TGTGCCAGCAGCCTCTTACCGGGACAGGGGATGTCTGGGGCCAACGTCCTGACTTTC. Protein: CASSLLPGQGMSGANVLTF.

The chain joins TRBV20-1 to TRBJ2-7; 8 bases are a match to TRBD1. V shed 1 base, J shed 0 bases, and the junction held 2 bases outside the gene matches. Germline V CDR1 and CDR2: DFQATT, SNEGSKA (reference sequence). CDR3 size: 14 residues. In DNA, the CDR3 is TGCAGTGCTAGAGGTGACAGGGGCTCCTACGAGCAGTACTTC. Translated, it gives CSARGDRGSYEQYF.

The chain has TRBV7-3 and TRBJ2-3; D may be TRBD1 (5 bases). The CDR3 loop spans 14 amino acids. Germline CDR1 is SGHTA and CDR2 is FQGTGA. V was trimmed by 4 bases and J by 3 bases, leaving 11 bases between them. CDR3 DNA sequence: TGTGCCAGCAGCTGGACATCCCGAACAGATACGCAGTATTTT. As protein: CASSWTSRTDTQYF.

V usage is TRBV5-1 and J usage is TRBJ2-5; D may be TRBD2 (6 bases). CDR1 is SGHRS, CDR2 YFSETQ, per germline. This CDR3 has 13 residues. Trimming shortened V by 4 bases and J by 3 bases, and 10 bases separated the two germline ends. DNA for the CDR3: TGCGCCAGCAGCCTGGGGGGAAAAGAGACCCAGTACTTC. Its translation is CASSLGGKETQYF.

This clonotype was seen only a few times. In DNA form, the CDR3 reads TGTGCCAGCAGTGTAAACAGGGCCCTTTCGAACACCTTC. The encoded protein is CASSVNRALSNTF. V gene TRBV2 combines with J gene TRBJ1-2; a weak D match, TRBD1 (6 bases). Per germline, CDR1 SNHLY and CDR2 FYNNEI. Trimming took off 4 bases at V and 12 bases at J, with 18 bases between the two ends. This CDR3 has 13 amino acids.

Concerning this clonotype: One junction end does not reproduce the germline sequence, and a read error may be involved. The V gene is TRBV20-1, the J gene TRBJ2-3; 7 bases match TRBD2. This CDR3 is 13 amino acids long. Looked up from germline, CDR1 is DFQATT and CDR2 is SNEGSKA (reference sequence). In DNA form, the CDR3 reads TGCAGTGCGGCGGGAGCGAGGGCAGATACGCAGTACTTT. Translating it yields CSAAGARADTQYF.

The chain is built from TRBV5-4 and TRBJ2-7; D unresolved. Per germline, CDR1 SGHNT and CDR2 YYREEE (reference sequence). V was pared by 3 bases and J by 6 bases, with 16 bases between. CDR3 length equals 14 residues. Here the CDR3 DNA reads TGTGCCAGCAGCTCTTCCGGGTCCCCCTTCGAGCAGTACTTC. Translated, it gives CASSSSGSPFEQYF.

V is TRBV20-1 and J is TRBJ2-7; TRBD2 agrees at 9 bases. The CDR3 sequence is 17 residues long. The junction had 16 bases not matched to a gene; V was cut back by 6 bases and J by 1 base. Germline CDR1 DFQATT, CDR2 SNEGSKA (reference sequence). CDR3 protein: CSAQTRAASGISYEQYF. For the CDR3, the DNA is TGCAGTGCCCAGACCCGGGCAGCTAGCGGGATTTCCTACGAGCAGTACTTC.

This clonotype was recorded a few times. The rearrangement links TRBV20-1 to TRBJ2-7; D is perhaps TRBD1 or TRBD2 (5 bases each). Trimming cost V 4 bases and J 7 bases, with 29 bases left between them. Per the germline V gene, CDR1 is DFQATT and CDR2 is SNEGSKA (reference sequence). The CDR3 covers 17 residues. DNA of the CDR3: TGCAGTGCTAAGGGGTGGGTTAGCGAGAGGTACGCGGAAGAGCAGTACTTC. It is translated as CSAKGWVSERYAEEQYF.

The genes are TRBV9 and TRBJ2-7; D unresolved. V dropped 0 bases and J dropped 4 bases, with 8 bases sitting between them. Germline V lookup: CDR1 SGDLS, CDR2 YYNGEE. The CDR3 contains 13 residues. For the CDR3, the DNA is TGTGCCAGCAGCGTAGGATTCGGGTACGAGCAGTACTTC. Amino acid sequence: CASSVGFGYEQYF.

This clonotype has just a few counts. The rearrangement links TRBV7-8 to TRBJ2-6, with a tentative D call TRBD2 (6 bases). Germline V lookup: CDR1 SGHVS, CDR2 FQNEAQ. This CDR3 is 14 amino acids long. The V end was cut by 1 base, the J end by 6 bases, with 7 bases between. CDR3 coding DNA: TGTGCCAGCAGCTTAGGGGGGGTGGCCAACGTCCTGACTTTC. Amino acids: CASSLGGVANVLTF. The full variable domain, rest sourced from reference TRBV7-8 and TRBJ2-6, is GAGVSQSPRYKVAKRGQDVALRCDPISGHVSLFWYQQALGQGPEFLTYFQNEAQLDKSGLPSDRFFAERPEGSVSTLKIQRTQQEDSAVYLCASSLGGVANVLTFGAGSRLTVL.

This rearrangement joins TRBV27 to TRBJ1-4; 7 nucleotides line up with TRBD1. Germline V gives CDR1 MNHEY, CDR2 SMNVEV (reference sequence). This CDR3 has 14 residues. Losses at the gene ends were 9 bases for V and 5 bases for J; bases not matched to a gene: 9. The CDR3 spells CASGDSWRNEKLFF. The CDR3 nucleotides are TGTGCCAGTGGGGACAGTTGGAGAAATGAAAAACTGTTTTTT.

The chain carries TRBV7-9 and TRBJ2-6, with D uncertain. Germline V gene data show CDR1 as SEHNR and CDR2 as FQNEAQ (reference sequence). CDR3 length equals 14 residues. Trimming stripped 8 bases from V and 4 bases from J, with 12 bases between. The CDR3 region is CASAVSRGANVLTF. CDR3 DNA: TGTGCCAGCGCCGTCTCCCGCGGGGCCAACGTCCTGACTTTC.

This clonotype was recorded a few times. The rearrangement joins TRBV20-1 to TRBJ2-7; 7 bases line up with TRBD1. The CDR3 contains 14 residues. Trimming took 2 bases from V and 3 from J; bases not matched to a gene: 7. CDR1 is DFQATT and CDR2 is SNEGSKA in the germline V gene (reference sequence). This chain's CDR3 is CSARIPGQLYEQYF. The CDR3, as DNA: TGCAGTGCTAGAATCCCGGGACAGCTCTACGAGCAGTACTTC.

This clonotype turned up a few times. The genes are TRBV20-1 and TRBJ1-2; 9 bases match TRBD1. Trimming removed 0 bases from V and 6 bases from J; junction bases left unmatched: 8. CDR3 size: 15 residues. The V gene's germline CDR1 is DFQATT and CDR2 SNEGSKA (reference sequence). The CDR3 region has the DNA TGCAGTGCTAGAGAGGCTGGACAGGGGAAGGATGGCTACACCTTC. It translates to CSAREAGQGKDGYTF.

V gene TRBV10-3 combines with J gene TRBJ2-5; 9 nucleotides agree with TRBD1. The junction had 6 bases not matched to a gene; V was cut back by 6 bases and J by 4 bases. Germline CDR1 ENHRY, CDR2 SYGVKD. This CDR3 contains 14 residues. The CDR3 nucleotides are TGTGCCATCAGCGGTGGGACAGGGACAGAGACCCAGTACTTC. It is translated as CAISGGTGTETQYF.

To note about this clonotype: The junction does not match germline at one end; this may be a read error. The CDR3 DNA reads as TGTGCGAGCAGCACCCGACAGGGAAGTGCTGAAACTTTCTTT. Translated, it gives CASSTRQGSAETFF. This chain joins TRBV9 and TRBJ1-1; 7 bases agree with TRBD1. Germline lookup yields CDR1 SGDLS and CDR2 YYNGEE. CDR3 length: 14 residues.

The CDR3 loop reads CASSLAAGTGEAFF. In DNA form, the CDR3 reads TGCGCCAGCAGCTTGGCCGCGGGGACGGGTGAAGCTTTCTTT. The chain combines TRBV5-1 with TRBJ1-1; TRBD1 is a possible D gene (5 bases). The CDR3 extends over 14 amino acids. Trimming removed 0 bases at V and 7 bases at J, with 13 bases between. Germline V CDR1 and CDR2: SGHRS, YFSETQ.

The chain couples TRBV18 to TRBJ2-3; D gene unclear. The germline CDR1 and CDR2 sequences are KGHSH and LQKENI. This CDR3 contains 14 residues. V was pared by 0 bases and J by 7 bases, with 11 bases between. This CDR3 reads CASSPPAPLNTQYF. In nucleotides, the CDR3 is TGTGCCAGCTCACCACCGGCCCCTCTGAATACGCAGTATTTT.

The chain uses TRBV20-1 and TRBJ2-7; tentatively, D is TRBD2 (6 bases). The germline gives CDR1 DFQATT, CDR2 SNEGSKA (reference sequence). Trimming shortened V by 6 bases and J by 3 bases, and 12 bases separated the two germline ends. The CDR3 runs to 12 residues. The CDR3 DNA sequence: TGCAGTGCGGGGCGGAGGGACTACGAGCAGTACTTC. It translates to CSAGRRDYEQYF.

This clonotype was recorded a few times. The J gene is TRBJ1-5, the V gene TRBV28, with TRBD1 as a possible D gene (6 bases). Trimming took off 9 bases at V and 2 bases at J, with 17 bases between the two ends. CDR3 length: 15 residues. In germline, CDR1 is MDHEN, CDR2 SYDVKM. The chain's CDR3 is CASRGGEIRNQPQHF. The DNA for the CDR3 is TGTGCCAGTCGAGGGGGGGAGATTCGCAATCAGCCCCAGCATTTT.